This T cell receptor (beta chain) is from a study of cytomegalovirus exposure and HLA in healthy donors. Study background: Prior work identified more than 90 million unique TCR beta sequences in some 180 million T cells. General observations from the study: CMV serostatus alone was available as immune exposure information. A classifier reportedly called cytomegalovirus status with high sensitivity and specificity. The listing of 150 to 200 TCR beta chains classed them as cytomegalovirus-associated.

The PCR had 60 Vbeta and 13 Jbeta primers. Only in-frame clones appear in the TCRdb table, and some are missing; sequencing was by immunoSEQ multiplex PCR. The table has approximately 160,000 clones, 70% to 85% seen once; the top ten hold 4.5% to 5.5%. The sample holds a few counts of this clone. Its antigen remains unidentified. The source material was PBMCs. This TCR came from a man in his late teens or twenties in good health and CMV-seronegative.

The CDR3 DNA sequence: TGTGCCAGCAGTTTCCCGGGTCGGAGCAACTCCTACGAGCAGTACTTC. This gives the protein CASSFPGRSNSYEQYF. The rearrangement links TRBV28 to TRBJ2-7; D is ambiguous. The CDR3 runs to 16 residues. The germline gives CDR1 MDHEN, CDR2 SYDVKM. The germline V and J ends were trimmed by 3 bases and 0 bases, with 15 bases remaining between them.